Presented here are 12 T cell receptor beta chains from one specimen sequenced in a study of Ad26.COV2.S vaccination and SARS-CoV-2 variants. Some clones are missing from TCRdb's copy, which holds only in-frame ones; the method was immunoSEQ multiplex PCR. The sample comprises about 420,000 clones, 88% of which are singletons, and 3.6% rests with the top ten. Described treatment: 19 received Ad26.COV2.S at low or high dose, single or two shots; about 5 received placebo; per-sample allocation not given. Sampling happened 63 days after the first vaccine or placebo injection. Sample: peripheral blood, taken in a trial of Ad26.COV2.S vaccine versus placebo. The receptor source for this set is a person aged 18-65 years who received the Ad26.COV2.S COVID-19 vaccine or a placebo.

The genes are TRBV4-3 and TRBJ2-1; 11 bases are a match to TRBD1. The V gene's germline CDR1 is LGHNA and CDR2 YSLEER. The CDR3 consists of 16 residues. J gave up 4 bases and V 2 bases, and 4 bases lay outside the gene matches. The CDR3 DNA reads as TGCGCCAGCAGCCAAAGCCGGGACAGGGGGTACAATGAGCAGTTCTTC. It yields the protein CASSQSRDRGYNEQFF.

The chain has TRBV5-1 and TRBJ2-1; 8 bases align to TRBD1. J gave up 5 bases and V 0 bases, and 1 base lay outside the gene matches. Germline loops: CDR1 SGHRS, CDR2 YFSETQ. This CDR3 is 14 amino acids long. The CDR3 region has the DNA TGCGCCAGCAGCTTGGGGGACAGGAACAATGAGCAGTTCTTC. Its protein product is CASSLGDRNNEQFF.

The V gene is TRBV2, the J gene TRBJ1-1; D is possibly TRBD1 (5 bases). This CDR3 region has 14 residues. Per the germline V gene, CDR1 is SNHLY and CDR2 is FYNNEI. Trimming shortened V by 6 bases and J by 0 bases, and 11 bases separated the two germline ends. CDR3 nucleotide sequence: TGTGCCAGCAGCCTGGGACGCCTGAACACTGAAGCTTTCTTT. It encodes CASSLGRLNTEAFF.

The genes are TRBV5-1 and TRBJ1-4; D may be TRBD1 (5 bases). Trimming stripped 5 bases from V and 3 bases from J, with 8 bases between. Germline loops: CDR1 SGHRS, CDR2 YFSETQ. The CDR3 loop spans 13 amino acids. CDR3 in DNA: TGCGCCAGCAGACAGGAATCTAATGAAAAACTGTTTTTT. Translating it yields CASRQESNEKLFF.

A note on this clone: The junction shows a germline mismatch at one end, possibly a read error. V usage is TRBV28 and J usage is TRBJ2-7; D call uncertain. Germline values: CDR1 MDHEN, CDR2 SYDVKM. The CDR3 is 12 amino acids. DNA for the CDR3: TGTGCCAGCAGTTTCGGTCGGGCTCCCGCGTCCTTC. Its protein is CASSFGRAPASF.

This chain uses TRBV6-5 with TRBJ1-3; D is uncertain. Per the germline V gene, CDR1 is MNHEY and CDR2 is SVGAGI. This CDR3 contains 15 residues. V lost 6 bases and J lost 0, with 12 bases in between. Here the CDR3 reads CASSPSTDSGNTIYF. For the CDR3, the DNA is TGTGCCAGCAGCCCCTCGACGGACTCTGGAAACACCATATATTTT.

The gene calls are TRBV7-2 and TRBJ2-7; 7 bases fit TRBD2. Germline lookup yields CDR1 SGHTA and CDR2 FQGNSA. V lost 8 bases to trimming and J lost 3 bases; unmatched junction nucleotides: 10. The CDR3 length is 14 residues. CDR3 amino acids: CASARAAGYYEQYF. The CDR3 DNA follows: TGTGCCAGCGCCCGGGCAGCGGGATACTACGAGCAGTACTTC.

V and J are TRBV5-1 and TRBJ2-2, with D perhaps matching TRBD1 (6 bases). CDR1 SGHRS and CDR2 YFSETQ come from the germline V gene. The CDR3 is made up of 16 amino acids. The V end lost 5 bases, the J end lost 2 bases, and 16 bases lay between the germline ends. The CDR3 spells CASRPMDRANTGELFF. The CDR3 nucleotides read TGCGCCAGCAGACCCATGGACAGAGCCAACACCGGGGAGCTGTTTTTT.

A single count supports this clone. The CDR3 here is CTPGPQETQYF. In nucleotides, the CDR3 is TGCACGCCGGGCCCGCAAGAGACCCAGTACTTC. The V call is TRBV20-1, the J call TRBJ2-5, with D uncertain. CDR1 and CDR2 (germline): DFQATT, SNEGSKA (reference sequence). The CDR3 contains 11 residues.

Turning to this clone: Other nucleotide sequences from this sample produce the same CDR3. The V gene is TRBV9, the J gene TRBJ2-5; possibly TRBD2 for D (7 bases). CDR1 is SGDLS and CDR2 is YYNGEE in the germline V gene. There are 14 residues in the CDR3. V lost 0 bases to trimming and J lost 4 bases, with 10 bases between them. The CDR3 protein is CASSVGGGRETQYF. The CDR3 nucleotides read TGTGCCAGCAGCGTAGGGGGGGGCCGAGAGACCCAGTACTTC.

V is TRBV3-1 (or the pseudogene TRBV3-2) and J is TRBJ1-1, with TRBD1 matching over 7 bases. CDR1 is LGHDT and CDR2 is YNNKEL in the germline V gene (reference sequence). Trimming cost V 1 base and J 8 bases; bases outside gene matches: 7. The CDR3 contains 14 residues. This CDR3 is CASSQGQGPFEAFF. CDR3 nucleotide sequence: TGTGCCAGCAGCCAAGGACAGGGACCCTTCGAAGCTTTCTTT.

The chain uses TRBV5-8 and TRBJ2-7; D assignment may be TRBD1 or TRBD2 (5 bases each). The CDR3 consists of 14 residues. Trimming removed 3 bases at V and 2 bases at J, with 12 bases between. CDR1 and CDR2 from the germline V gene are SGHTS and YDEGEE. DNA of the CDR3: TGTGCCAGCAGCTCGGGACGGAATACCTACGAGCAGTACTTC. Translation gives CASSSGRNTYEQYF.